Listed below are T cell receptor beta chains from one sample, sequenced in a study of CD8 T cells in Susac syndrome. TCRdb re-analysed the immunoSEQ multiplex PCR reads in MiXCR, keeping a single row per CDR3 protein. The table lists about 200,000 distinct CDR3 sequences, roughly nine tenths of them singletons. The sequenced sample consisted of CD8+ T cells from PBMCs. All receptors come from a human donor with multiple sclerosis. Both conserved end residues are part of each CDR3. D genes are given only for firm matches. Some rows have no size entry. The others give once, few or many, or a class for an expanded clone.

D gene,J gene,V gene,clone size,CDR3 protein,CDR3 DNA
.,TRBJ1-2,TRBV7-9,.,CASSSRGPTGSYGYTF,TGTGCCAGCAGCTCTAGGGGACCTACAGGGTCCTATGGCTACACCTTC
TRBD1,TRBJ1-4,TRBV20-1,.,CSARGLPGQTVQTNEKLFF,TGCAGTGCTAGAGGCTTACCGGGACAGACCGTCCAAACTAATGAAAAACTGTTTTTT
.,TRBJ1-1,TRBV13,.,CASGYQGTEAFF,TGTGCCAGCGGATACCAAGGGACTGAAGCTTTCTTT
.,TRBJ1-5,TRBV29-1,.,CSVVEPGYNQPQHF,TGCAGCGTTGTGGAGCCAGGGTATAATCAGCCCCAGCATTTT
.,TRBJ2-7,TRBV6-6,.,CASSYFGPHDEQYF,.
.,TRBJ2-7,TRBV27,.,CASSGARYEQYF,TGTGCCAGCTCCGGGGCCCGCTACGAGCAGTACTTC
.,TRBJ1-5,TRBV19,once,CASRDDSYNQPQHF,TGTGCCAGTAGGGATGACAGCTATAATCAGCCCCAGCATTTT
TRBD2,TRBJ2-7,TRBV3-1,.,CASSQGKSGGGHSYEQYF,TGTGCCAGCAGCCAAGGGAAGTCGGGGGGAGGTCATTCCTACGAGCAGTACTTC
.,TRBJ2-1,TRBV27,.,CASARDWTNEQFF,TGTGCCAGCGCCCGGGACTGGACCAATGAGCAGTTCTTC
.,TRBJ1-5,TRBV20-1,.,CSAPREGGSNQPQHF,TGCAGTGCCCCAAGGGAGGGTGGTAGCAATCAGCCCCAGCATTTT
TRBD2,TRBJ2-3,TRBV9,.,CASSGSFHGDTQYF,TGTGCCAGTAGCGGGAGTTTCCATGGAGATACGCAGTATTTT
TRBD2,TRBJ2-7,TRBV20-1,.,CSAQEAGGYEQYF,TGCAGTGCGCAAGAAGCGGGAGGCTACGAGCAGTACTTC
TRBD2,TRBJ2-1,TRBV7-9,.,CASSSWGGGSYNEQFF,TGTGCCAGCAGCTCCTGGGGGGGAGGGAGCTACAATGAGCAGTTCTTC
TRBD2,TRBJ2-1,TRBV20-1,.,CSAYAPGTSGSHEQFF,TGCAGTGCATACGCCCCCGGGACTAGCGGGAGCCATGAGCAGTTCTTC
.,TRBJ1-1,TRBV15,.,CATSREGGPGNTEAFF,TGTGCCACCAGCAGAGAGGGGGGACCGGGGAACACTGAAGCTTTCTTT
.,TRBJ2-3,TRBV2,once,CASSREDYDTQYF,TGTGCCAGCAGTCGAGAGGACTACGATACGCAGTATTTT
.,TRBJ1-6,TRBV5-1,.,CASSLAGTSPVGNNSPLHF,TGCGCCAGCAGCCTGGCCGGGACTTCCCCCGTGGGGAATAATTCACCCCTCCACTTT
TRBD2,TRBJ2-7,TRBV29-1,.,CSVVGAGGPYEQYF,TGCAGCGTTGTAGGAGCGGGGGGCCCCTACGAGCAGTACTTC
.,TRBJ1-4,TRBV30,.,CAWSVRGGLFQQLFF,TGTGCCTGGAGTGTCCGAGGGGGGTTATTTCAGCAACTGTTTTTT
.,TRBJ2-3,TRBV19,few,CASSLVSDTQYF,TGTGCCAGTAGTTTAGTGTCGGATACGCAGTATTTT
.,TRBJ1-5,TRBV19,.,CASSITEYSNQPQHF,TGTGCCAGTAGTATTACCGAGTATAGCAATCAGCCCCAGCATTTT
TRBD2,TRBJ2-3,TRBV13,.,CASSPVPRGGSTDTQYF,TGTGCCAGCAGCCCCGTCCCCCGCGGGGGATCTACAGATACGCAGTATTTT
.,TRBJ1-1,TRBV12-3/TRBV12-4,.,CASTLGATEAFF,TGTGCCAGCACCCTGGGGGCGACTGAAGCTTTCTTT